A single sample is the source of the 24 T cell receptor beta chains below, sequenced in a study of vaccination and CD4 T cells after COVID-19. The Oncomine TCR Beta short-read assay sequenced DNA from cultured CD4+ T cells. From the PCR reads, TCRdb called clonotypes with MiXCR, one entry per CDR3 protein. The sample carries roughly 15,000 distinct CDR3 sequences, about 50% recorded once. Their recognized antigens are unknown. Treatment noted: approximately 11-day PBMC culture with coronavirus spike peptide pools or control peptides (ViraFEST assay). Input material: CD4+ T cells from blood, cultured in vitro. These TCRs come from a human donor who had recovered from COVID-19.

This clonotype has just a few counts. This sequence joins TRBV20-1 and TRBJ1-5; D unclear. Germline V gene sequence: CDR1 DFQATT, CDR2 SNEGSKA (reference sequence). CDR3 length: 13 residues. Trimming removed 8 bases at V and 1 base at J, with 12 bases between. The CDR3 protein is CSSVAQSNQPQHF. The CDR3 bases are TGCAGTAGTGTGGCCCAGAGCAATCAGCCCCAGCATTTT.

This rearrangement joins TRBV12-3 or TRBV12-4 to TRBJ2-3; the D gene is possibly TRBD1 (6 bases). The CDR3 covers 12 residues. Deletions cut 7 bases from V and 3 bases from J, with 8 bases between. CDR3 sequence: CASIGGTDTQYF. CDR3 sequence (DNA): TGTGCCAGCATAGGGGGAACAGATACGCAGTATTTT.

The V and J genes are TRBV5-6 and TRBJ2-5; D is perhaps TRBD1 (6 bases). Trimming took off 4 bases at V and 1 base at J, with 11 bases between the two ends. The CDR3 runs to 14 residues. The germline gives CDR1 SGHDT, CDR2 YYEEEE. In DNA form, the CDR3 reads TGTGCCAGCAGCCGTGGACAGTTCCAAGAGACCCAGTACTTC. This encodes CASSRGQFQETQYF.

The rearrangement joins TRBV6-1 to TRBJ1-5; 8 bases match TRBD1. CDR1 is MNHNS, CDR2 SASEGT, per germline. The V segment lost 7 bases and the J segment 2 bases; nucleotides outside the gene matches: 4. This CDR3 spans 14 amino acids. The CDR3 is CASNPGQGNQPQHF. The CDR3 region has the DNA TGTGCCAGCAACCCGGGACAGGGCAATCAGCCCCAGCATTTT.

This clonotype has just one count. The chain recombines TRBV20-1 with TRBJ1-5; 7 bases fit TRBD1. The germline V gene has CDR1 DFQATT and CDR2 SNEGSKA (reference sequence). The J segment lost 6 bases and the V segment lost 4 bases, leaving 12 bases of the junction unmatched. The CDR3 covers 15 residues. The CDR3 sequence is CSAISLDRFFQPQHF. The CDR3 nucleotides are TGCAGTGCTATTTCCTTGGACAGGTTCTTTCAGCCCCAGCATTTT.

The chain combines TRBV14 with TRBJ2-1, with 8 bases lining up with TRBD1. The V segment lost 3 bases and the J segment 8 bases; nucleotides outside the gene matches: 15. Per germline, CDR1 SGHDN and CDR2 FVKESK. The CDR3 runs 17 residues. CDR3 residues: CASSHLLSGQGRDEQFF. For the CDR3, the DNA is TGTGCCAGCAGCCATCTTCTCAGCGGACAGGGCCGCGATGAGCAGTTCTTC.

Only a few counts were recorded for this clonotype. This rearrangement joins TRBV6-2 or TRBV6-3 to TRBJ2-5; tentatively, D is TRBD1 (5 bases). V shed 5 bases and J shed 3 bases, with 19 bases lying between them. Germline loops: CDR1 MNHEY, CDR2 SVGEGT. The CDR3 covers 16 residues. CDR3 in amino acids: CASSRTSSGREETQYF. CDR3 nucleotide sequence: TGTGCCAGCAGTCGTACCAGTTCAGGCAGGGAAGAGACCCAGTACTTC.

This clonotype occurred once. The rearrangement links TRBV27 to TRBJ1-4; D unresolved. Trimming cost V 5 bases and J 0 bases, with 10 bases left between them. Looked up from germline, CDR1 is MNHEY and CDR2 is SMNVEV (reference sequence). The length of the CDR3 is 15 residues. CDR3 loop: CASSQTAATNEKLFF. Written as DNA, the CDR3 is TGTGCCAGCAGTCAAACAGCAGCAACTAATGAAAAACTGTTTTTT.

V gene TRBV27 combines with J gene TRBJ2-7, with D maybe TRBD1 (5 bases). CDR1 is MNHEY, CDR2 SMNVEV, per germline (reference sequence). The V end was cut by 3 bases, the J end by 4 bases, with 19 bases between. The CDR3 totals 16 residues. Here the CDR3 DNA reads TGTGCCAGCAGTTTGAAGGGGCCACCCGCCTTTTACGAGCAGTACTTC. Translation gives CASSLKGPPAFYEQYF.

V and J are TRBV4-1 and TRBJ2-7; the match to TRBD1 covers 8 bases. The CDR3 runs to 14 residues. Looked up from germline, CDR1 is MGHRA and CDR2 is YSYEKL. V shed 9 bases and J 0 bases; nucleotides not matched to a gene: 7. The DNA for the CDR3 is TGCGCCAGTGGCCGGACAGGGAGCTCCTACGAGCAGTACTTC. Protein: CASGRTGSSYEQYF.

Here the CDR3 reads CATSRSRTGGNYEQYF. The DNA for the CDR3 is TGTGCCACCAGCAGGTCGCGGACAGGGGGCAACTACGAGCAGTACTTC. The chain carries TRBV15 and TRBJ2-7, with 11 bases aligning to TRBD1. This CDR3 has 16 amino acids. CDR1 and CDR2 (germline): LNHNV, YYDKDF (reference sequence). V dropped 3 bases and J dropped 3; count of bases not matched to a gene: 7.

The CDR3 is CSVSKDMGYTF. The CDR3 nucleotides are TGCAGTGTCTCGAAAGATATGGGCTACACCTTC. The rearrangement joins TRBV20-1 to TRBJ1-2; D remains unclear. Trimming took 7 bases from V and 8 from J, leaving 14 bases between them. The germline CDR1 and CDR2 sequences are DFQATT and SNEGSKA (reference sequence). The CDR3 contains 11 residues.

The rearrangement links TRBV7-9 to TRBJ1-3; D unresolved. The germline V gene has CDR1 SEHNR and CDR2 FQNEAQ (reference sequence). The V end lost 5 bases, the J end lost 4 bases, and 18 bases lay between the germline ends. The CDR3 covers 16 residues. The CDR3 DNA follows: TGTGCCAGCAGCCGTCGCGGTAGGTTGAGAGGAAACACCATATATTTT. It codes for CASSRRGRLRGNTIYF.

The chain couples TRBV18 to TRBJ1-5, with D perhaps TRBD1 (6 bases). Trimming removed 2 bases from V and 7 bases from J, with 18 bases in between. From germline, CDR1 is KGHSH and CDR2 LQKENI. The CDR3 spans 16 residues. The CDR3 coding sequence is TGTGCCAGCTCACCAAGAGTAACAGGGCCTGAGCAGCCCCAGCATTTT. It encodes CASSPRVTGPEQPQHF.

V and J are TRBV7-2 and TRBJ1-2, with TRBD1 matching over 9 bases. This CDR3 comprises 15 residues. With 2 bases clipped from V and 8 bases from J, the junction kept 9 bases outside the gene matches. Germline V gene data show CDR1 as SGHTA and CDR2 as FQGNSA. The chain's CDR3 is CASSLYTRTGEGYTF. CDR3 coding DNA: TGTGCCAGCAGCTTATATACGCGGACAGGGGAAGGCTACACCTTC.

The gene calls are TRBV28 and TRBJ2-7; TRBD2 might be the D (6 bases). Germline loops: CDR1 MDHEN, CDR2 SYDVKM. V lost 5 bases to trimming and J lost 2 bases, with 16 bases between them. The CDR3 contains 15 residues. In DNA form, the CDR3 reads TGTGCCAGCAGTGACGGAGGGACGGCCACCTACGAGCAGTACTTC. This codes for CASSDGGTATYEQYF.

This clonotype came up a few times. The chain links TRBV10-3 to TRBJ2-2, with 7 bases matching TRBD1. This CDR3 is built from 15 residues. Germline values: CDR1 ENHRY, CDR2 SYGVKD. The J segment lost 6 bases and the V segment lost 6 bases, leaving 10 bases of the junction unmatched. The CDR3 coding sequence is TGTGCCATCAGCGATAACACAGGGGTACCCGGGGAGCTGTTTTTT. This codes for CAISDNTGVPGELFF.

The gene calls are TRBV27 and TRBJ1-1; TRBD1 is a possible D gene (6 bases). In germline, CDR1 is MNHEY, CDR2 SMNVEV (reference sequence). The CDR3 spans 17 residues. V was clipped by 2 bases and J by 0 bases, with 16 bases between them. CDR3 nucleotides: TGTGCCAGCAGTTTAGACAGGACCGCAGTAATGAACACTGAAGCTTTCTTT. As protein: CASSLDRTAVMNTEAFF.

This clonotype occurred a few times. For the CDR3, the DNA is TGTGCCAGCAGCTTCGGGACTAGCGGGATTGGTACCGGGGAGCTGTTTTTT. Amino acid sequence: CASSFGTSGIGTGELFF. V usage is TRBV7-9 and J usage is TRBJ2-2; 13 bases fit TRBD2. V shed 3 bases and J 5 bases; nucleotides not matched to a gene: 6. Germline V gene data show CDR1 as SEHNR and CDR2 as FQNEAQ (reference sequence). CDR3 length: 17 amino acids. The entire variable domain, with the rest obtained from reference TRBV7-9 and TRBJ2-2, is as follows: DTGVSQNPRHKITKRGQNVTFRCDPISEHNRLYWYRQTLGQGPEFLTYFQNEAQLEKSRLLSDRFSAERPKGSFSTLEIQRTEQGDSAMYLCASSFGTSGIGTGELFFGEGSRLTVL.

This clonotype appeared a few times. The chain links TRBV19 to TRBJ2-7, with TRBD2 identical over 7 bases. In germline, CDR1 is LNHDA, CDR2 SQIVND (reference sequence). The CDR3 runs to 14 residues. The trim removed 5 bases at V and 3 bases at J, leaving 7 bases unmatched. The CDR3 protein is CASSLSGENYEQYF. CDR3 nucleotide sequence: TGTGCCAGTAGTCTAAGCGGGGAAAACTACGAGCAGTACTTC.

The chain employs TRBV7-2 and TRBJ2-7; TRBD1 might be the D (6 bases). Germline values: CDR1 SGHTA, CDR2 FQGNSA. The CDR3 sequence is 13 residues long. V shed 0 bases and J shed 6 bases, with 9 bases lying between them. In DNA, the CDR3 is TGTGCCAGCAGCTTAGCCGGGACATCCGAGCAGTACTTC. Translating gives CASSLAGTSEQYF.

The chain recombines TRBV28 with TRBJ1-2; tentative D call: TRBD1 (5 bases). Per germline, CDR1 MDHEN and CDR2 SYDVKM. This CDR3 comprises 17 residues. V lost 7 bases and J 1 base, leaving 22 bases between the germline ends. The CDR3 sequence: CASNRAGGRDGNYGYTF. The DNA of the CDR3 is TGTGCCAGCAACCGAGCCGGCGGCAGGGACGGTAACTATGGCTACACCTTC.

The gene calls are TRBV27 and TRBJ1-5, with a weak D call TRBD1 (6 bases). Germline V lookup: CDR1 MNHEY, CDR2 SMNVEV (reference sequence). V was cut by 8 bases and J by 0 bases, with 11 bases left in between. CDR3 length equals 14 residues. In nucleotides, the CDR3 is TGTGCCAGCGGGGGGACAAGTAGCAATCAGCCCCAGCATTTT. This gives the protein CASGGTSSNQPQHF.

This clonotype was counted a few times. The chain employs TRBV7-3 and TRBJ2-1; D is perhaps TRBD2 (6 bases). V shed 3 bases and J shed 5 bases, with 8 bases lying between them. The CDR3 covers 13 residues. Germline V gene lookup returns CDR1 SGHTA and CDR2 FQGTGA. The CDR3 loop is CASSFGGNNEQFF. The CDR3 bases are TGTGCCAGCAGCTTCGGGGGAAACAATGAGCAGTTCTTC. The full variable domain, rest sourced from reference TRBV7-3 and TRBJ2-1, is GAGVSQTPSNKVTEKGKYVELRCDPISGHTALYWYRQSLGQGPEFLIYFQGTGAADDSGLPNDRFFAVRPEGSVSTLKIQRTERGDSAVYLCASSFGGNNEQFFGPGTRLTVL.